Listed here are 11 T cell receptor beta chains from one sample, sequenced in a study of shared clonotypes between healthy human individuals (TCRdb year 2020). The library relied on the immunoSEQ multiplex PCR assay. TCRdb carries this immuneACCESS record with in-frame sequences only. Its versions omit some clonotypes, under half of them owing to an unresolved V gene in the studies checked, with the rest unexplained. This sample holds more than 1.2 million clones; less than 99% were observed only once. Around 0.38% of the sample comes from the top ten. The sequencing input was naive CD4+ T cells sorted from blood. Taken with the paper, the label for cell subset or site translates to: CD45RA+ positively selected. The receptors stem from a man aged 25 to 40 in good health.

The chain carries TRBV5-5 and TRBJ2-4; the D is unclear. Looked up from germline, CDR1 is SGHKS and CDR2 is YYEKEE (reference sequence). The germline V and J ends were trimmed by 0 bases and 1 base, with 11 bases remaining between them. The CDR3 sequence is 16 residues long. The CDR3 is CASSLATLGAKNIQYF. In DNA, the CDR3 is TGTGCCAGCAGCTTGGCCACACTGGGTGCCAAAAACATTCAGTACTTC.

The chain combines TRBV29-1 with TRBJ1-1, with D possibly TRBD1 on 6 matching bases. The germline gives CDR1 SQVTM, CDR2 ANQGSEA. This CDR3 region has 15 residues. Trimming left V 1 base short and J 0 bases short, with 12 bases between. DNA for the CDR3: TGCAGCGTTGAAGCGTACACAGGGTTGAACACTGAAGCTTTCTTT. Translating gives CSVEAYTGLNTEAFF. Together with reference TRBV29-1 and TRBJ1-1, the CDR3 gives the full variable domain: SAVISQKPSRDICQRGTSLTIQCQVDSQVTMMFWYRQQPGQSLTLIATANQGSEATYESGFVIDKFPISRPNLTFSTLTVSNMSPEDSSIYLCSVEAYTGLNTEAFFGQGTRLTVV.

The rearrangement links TRBV12-5 to TRBJ2-3, with TRBD1 matching over 7 bases. Germline V gene sequence: CDR1 LGHNT, CDR2 FRNRAP. The CDR3 covers 14 residues. The V gene end was trimmed by 4 bases and the J gene end by 5 bases; junction bases not matched to a gene: 6. As DNA, the CDR3 is TGTGCTAGTGGTTGGATCCAGGGGGAAGATACGCAGTATTTT. Protein sequence: CASGWIQGEDTQYF.

This clone has a single count. The chain couples TRBV5-5 to TRBJ2-7; perhaps TRBD2 as D (6 bases). Germline V gene sequence: CDR1 SGHKS, CDR2 YYEKEE (reference sequence). The CDR3 loop spans 14 amino acids. Trimming cost V 1 base and J 7 bases, with 15 bases left between them. CDR3 amino acids: CASSLIRGGGEQYF. CDR3 sequence (DNA): TGTGCCAGCAGCTTGATAAGGGGAGGAGGGGAGCAGTACTTC.

The V gene is TRBV6-5, the J gene TRBJ1-2, with D tentatively TRBD1 (5 bases). Trimming shortened V by 0 bases and J by 2 bases, and 10 bases separated the two germline ends. Per the germline V gene, CDR1 is MNHEY and CDR2 is SVGAGI. The CDR3 runs to 15 residues. The DNA of the CDR3 is TGTGCCAGCAGTTACTCGGGGGGGATGAACTATGGCTACACCTTC. Protein: CASSYSGGMNYGYTF.

In this sample, this clone turned up once. The genes are TRBV28 and TRBJ2-3; D may correspond to TRBD1 or TRBD2 (5 bases each). With 4 bases removed from V and 4 bases from J, the gap between germline ends came to 12 bases. In germline, CDR1 is MDHEN, CDR2 SYDVKM. This CDR3 region has 14 residues. Written as DNA, the CDR3 is TGTGCCAGCAGTTACGGGGCGTTCCCAGATACGCAGTATTTT. Translating it yields CASSYGAFPDTQYF.

The chain uses TRBV6-5 and TRBJ2-5, with a tentative D call TRBD2 (5 bases). The CDR3 is 12 amino acids. Per germline, CDR1 MNHEY and CDR2 SVGAGI. V was trimmed by 8 bases and J by 1 base, leaving 8 bases between them. The CDR3 region has the DNA TGTGCCAGCGGAGGCCCCCAAGAGACCCAGTACTTC. This sequence encodes CASGGPQETQYF.

The V gene is TRBV5-8, the J gene TRBJ1-5, with a weak D call TRBD1 (5 bases). The germline gives CDR1 SGHTS, CDR2 YDEGEE. V dropped 0 bases and J dropped 1 base, with 11 bases sitting between them. CDR3 size: 16 residues. The CDR3 coding sequence is TGTGCCAGCAGCTTGGAGCACAGGACGAGCAATCAGCCCCAGCATTTT. This codes for CASSLEHRTSNQPQHF.

V and J are TRBV5-1 and TRBJ2-1, with a possible D match to TRBD1 (6 bases). Trimming stripped 0 bases from V and 4 bases from J, with 11 bases between. The CDR3 runs 15 residues. Germline V gene data show CDR1 as SGHRS and CDR2 as YFSETQ. The CDR3 sequence is CASSLEVTGYNEQFF. The CDR3 nucleotides read TGCGCCAGCAGCTTGGAGGTGACAGGTTACAATGAGCAGTTCTTC.

The V gene is TRBV10-3, the J gene TRBJ2-7; D is perhaps TRBD1 (6 bases). The germline CDR1 and CDR2 sequences are ENHRY and SYGVKD. The CDR3 contains 13 residues. Trimming removed 4 bases at V and 4 bases at J, with 11 bases between. DNA of the CDR3: TGTGCCATCAGTGTTGGACAGTTTTACGAGCAGTACTTC. Protein: CAISVGQFYEQYF.

The chain recombines TRBV27 with TRBJ2-3; TRBD2 might be the D (5 bases). Trimming left V 5 bases short and J 10 bases short, with 16 bases between. The CDR3 covers 13 residues. From germline, CDR1 is MNHEY and CDR2 SMNVEV (reference sequence). The DNA of the CDR3 is TGTGCCAGCAGTCCCCATCCCCGGGGTCCGCAGTATTTT. Amino acids: CASSPHPRGPQYF.